These 26 T cell receptor beta chains came from one sample sequenced in a study of shared clonotypes between healthy human individuals. TCRdb's table, derived via immunoSEQ multiplex PCR, lists solely in-frame clones and lacks some. The sample consists of about 490,000 clones, less than 80% of them appearing once. The sample was PBMCs. These TCRs come from a woman in her forties in good health. Some clones in this sample may be carry-over from other donors' samples.

The chain carries TRBV11-2 and TRBJ2-1; no reliable D call. The V end lost 5 bases, the J end lost 6 bases, and 2 bases lay between the germline ends. The CDR3 is made up of 10 amino acids. Looked up from germline, CDR1 is SGHAT and CDR2 is FQNNGV. The CDR3 spells CASSRNEQFF. CDR3 DNA sequence: TGTGCCAGCAGCCGCAATGAGCAGTTCTTC. Complete variable domain (other parts from reference TRBV11-2 and TRBJ2-1): EAGVAQSPRYKIIEKRQSVAFWCNPISGHATLYWYQQILGQGPKLLIQFQNNGVVDDSQLPKDRFSAERLKGVDSTLKIQPAKLEDSAVYLCASSRNEQFFGPGTRLTVL.

The rearrangement joins TRBV5-1 to TRBJ1-2, with 9 bases fitting TRBD1. Trimming removed 4 bases from V and 7 bases from J; junction bases left unmatched: 5. Germline V gene lookup returns CDR1 SGHRS and CDR2 YFSETQ. The CDR3 runs 13 residues. The CDR3 spells CASSNTGGSGYTF. DNA of the CDR3: TGCGCCAGCAGCAACACAGGGGGCTCTGGCTACACCTTC.

The rearrangement links TRBV7-1 to TRBJ1-2; 7 positions match TRBD1. TRBV7-1 is sorted into the ORF group, with uncertain function. Trimming at V came to 7 bases and at J to 7 bases, leaving 9 bases not matched to a gene. CDR3 length: 13 amino acids. The CDR3 spells CASNRQGEGGYTF. CDR3 bases: TGTGCCAGCAACCGACAGGGAGAGGGTGGCTACACCTTC.

Remarks on this clone: One end of the junction is discordant with germline, which a read error may explain. The rearrangement links TRBV2 to TRBJ1-5, with TRBD1 identical over 11 bases. The CDR3 consists of 16 residues. The germline gives CDR1 SNHLY, CDR2 FYNNEI. This chain's CDR3 is CASREAGQGDNQPQHF. CDR3 DNA: TGTGCCAGCAGAGAAGCGGGACAGGGGGACAATCAGCCCCAGCATTTT. The full variable domain, in which reference TRBV2 and TRBJ1-5 provide the parts outside the CDR3, is EPEVTQTPSHQVTQMGQEVILRCVPISNHLYFYWYRQILGQKVEFLVSFYNNEISEKSEIFDDQFSVERPDGSNFTLKIRSTKLEDSAMYFCASREAGQGDNQPQHFGDGTRLSIL.

The V call is TRBV6-5, the J call TRBJ2-7; D is perhaps TRBD1 or TRBD2 (6 bases each). V lost 0 bases, J lost 7 bases, and 16 bases lay in between. Germline lookup yields CDR1 MNHEY and CDR2 SVGAGI. CDR3 length equals 15 residues. The CDR3 protein is CASSYSVSGGWEQYF. CDR3 bases: TGTGCCAGCAGTTACTCGGTCTCCGGGGGCTGGGAGCAGTACTTC.

This chain uses TRBV4-1 with TRBJ2-4; 9 bases are shared with TRBD2. V gave up 1 base and J gave up 2 bases; unmatched junction bases: 9. CDR1 is MGHRA and CDR2 is YSYEKL in the germline V gene. This CDR3 contains 18 residues. CDR3 sequence reads: CASSQGDRGRASKNIQYF. The CDR3 DNA follows: TGCGCCAGCAGCCAAGGGGATCGCGGGAGGGCCTCCAAAAACATTCAGTACTTC.

V gene TRBV5-1 combines with J gene TRBJ1-1; D is unresolved. The V end was cut by 5 bases, the J end by 4 bases, with 6 bases between. The CDR3 totals 11 residues. Germline lookup yields CDR1 SGHRS and CDR2 YFSETQ. The CDR3 region is CASRMGTEAFF. The DNA for the CDR3 is TGCGCCAGCAGGATGGGCACTGAAGCTTTCTTT.

The chain uses TRBV5-1 and TRBJ2-3; TRBD1 matches 7 bases. Unmatched junction bases numbered 2, after V lost 4 bases and J lost 3 bases. CDR1 and CDR2 from the germline V gene are SGHRS and YFSETQ. CDR3 length equals 13 residues. CDR3 in amino acids: CASSEGQTDTQYF. The CDR3, as DNA: TGCGCCAGCAGCGAGGGACAGACAGATACGCAGTATTTT.

A few counts support this clone. The V gene is TRBV7-3, the J gene TRBJ2-5; no clear D. This CDR3 spans 13 amino acids. Trimming left V 5 bases short and J 2 bases short, with 9 bases between. The germline V gene has CDR1 SGHTA and CDR2 FQGTGA. CDR3 sequence: CASSPTLQETQYF. CDR3 in DNA: TGTGCCAGCAGCCCCACTCTACAAGAGACCCAGTACTTC.

This clone was seen only a few times. DNA for the CDR3: TGTGCCAGCTCACCATCCGGGGACCCCTACAATGAGCAGTTCTTC. This translates into CASSPSGDPYNEQFF. The chain recombines TRBV18 with TRBJ2-1; tentatively, D is TRBD1 or TRBD2 (5 bases each). CDR3 length equals 15 residues. The V gene's germline CDR1 is KGHSH and CDR2 LQKENI. The V end was cut by 2 bases, the J end by 2 bases, with 10 bases between.

The V call is TRBV4-3, the J call TRBJ2-5; no clear D gene. Per germline, CDR1 LGHNA and CDR2 YSLEER. V was clipped by 2 bases and J by 2 bases, with 12 bases between them. This CDR3 has 15 amino acids. CDR3 DNA: TGCGCCAGCAGCCAACTAGGCGGTGAACAAGAGACCCAGTACTTC. Protein product: CASSQLGGEQETQYF.

This clone came up a few times. The sample holds other DNA sequences that translate to the same CDR3. The chain recombines TRBV27 with TRBJ1-5, with 8 bases aligning to TRBD1. Trimming removed 4 bases from V and 7 bases from J; junction bases left unmatched: 6. The length of the CDR3 is 14 residues. The germline gives CDR1 MNHEY, CDR2 SMNVEV (reference sequence). CDR3 loop: CASSSHDRGQPQHF. CDR3 nucleotide sequence: TGTGCCAGCAGTTCTCACGACAGGGGACAGCCCCAGCATTTT.

This chain uses TRBV10-3 with TRBJ2-5, with D perhaps TRBD1 (6 bases). CDR1 is ENHRY, CDR2 SYGVKD, per germline. Trimming removed 4 bases from V and 5 bases from J, with 17 bases in between. The CDR3 totals 15 residues. The CDR3 coding sequence is TGTGCCATCAGTGGGCGGACAGCCGGACTGGAGACCCAGTACTTC. This codes for CAISGRTAGLETQYF.

This clone has a handful of counts. This chain joins TRBV7-9 and TRBJ2-4; no clear D. CDR1 and CDR2 from the germline V gene are SEHNR and FQNEAQ (reference sequence). Between the trimmed V and J ends, which lost 1 base and 8 bases, there was a span of 3 bases. This CDR3 has 11 amino acids. CDR3 DNA: TGTGCCAGCAGCTTAGGGGACATTCAGTACTTC. Amino acids: CASSLGDIQYF.

This chain connects TRBV29-1 to TRBJ2-3; 11 bases are a match to TRBD1. The ends lost 5 bases at V and 4 bases at J; junction bases unmatched: 11. This CDR3 has 16 amino acids. Germline CDR1 is SQVTM and CDR2 is ANQGSEA. Written as DNA, the CDR3 is TGCAGCGTTTTGAGGAGGACAGGGGGCCTATCAGATACGCAGTATTTT. It specifies CSVLRRTGGLSDTQYF.

The rearrangement links TRBV7-9 to TRBJ2-5; 8 nucleotides agree with TRBD2. CDR3 length: 15 amino acids. V gave up 11 bases and J gave up 3 bases; unmatched junction bases: 14. Germline V gene sequence: CDR1 SEHNR, CDR2 FQNEAQ (reference sequence). This CDR3 is CAGAGELRAKETQYF. For the CDR3, the DNA is TGTGCCGGAGCGGGGGAGCTCCGCGCAAAAGAGACCCAGTACTTC.

About this clone: Given a much more abundant clone one base away, this may be a read error. The chain employs TRBV27 and TRBJ2-7, with 12 bases identical to TRBD1. The CDR3 contains 17 residues. Germline-derived CDR1 and CDR2 are MNHEY and SMNVEV (reference sequence). V lost 8 bases, J lost 1 base, and 12 bases stayed unmatched. The CDR3 sequence: CASGGQGARGRSYEQYF. The CDR3 DNA reads as TGTGCCAGCGGGGGACAGGGGGCGAGGGGCAGGTCCTACGAGCAGTACTTC.

The chain employs TRBV10-3 and TRBJ2-4, with D tentatively TRBD2 (6 bases). V was trimmed by 3 bases and J by 3 bases, leaving 9 bases between them. The CDR3 sequence is 14 residues long. Germline V CDR1 and CDR2: ENHRY, SYGVKD. CDR3 sequence reads: CAISDGGGKNIQYF. In nucleotides, the CDR3 is TGTGCCATCAGTGACGGGGGTGGCAAAAACATTCAGTACTTC.

Comments on this clone: A read error is possible here, since a much larger clone lies one base away. At the DNA level, this CDR3 is encoded by other sequences in the same sample as well. The CDR3 loop reads CATSRAPDASEQFF. The CDR3 nucleotides read TGTGCCACCAGCAGAGCCCCCGACGCTTCTGAGCAATTCTTC. The chain employs TRBV15 and TRBJ2-1; D call uncertain. The CDR3 consists of 14 residues. CDR1 LNHNV and CDR2 YYDKDF come from the germline V gene (reference sequence).

A remark on this clone: The identical CDR3 is also encoded by other nucleotide sequences in the sample. CDR3 loop: CASSLGVSGNTIYF. As DNA, the CDR3 is TGTGCCAGCAGCTTGGGAGTTTCTGGAAACACCATATATTTT. The chain employs TRBV7-9 and TRBJ1-3; no definite D call. V dropped 3 bases and J dropped 1 base, with 7 bases sitting between them. CDR3 length: 14 amino acids. Germline CDR1 reads SEHNR; CDR2 reads FQNEAQ (reference sequence).

This clone was observed a single time. This chain connects TRBV5-1 to TRBJ2-1; D ambiguous. CDR3 length: 15 amino acids. Germline loops: CDR1 SGHRS, CDR2 YFSETQ. V was pared by 0 bases and J by 1 base, with 8 bases between. This CDR3 is CASSLEGRSYNEQFF. The DNA for the CDR3 is TGCGCCAGCAGCTTGGAGGGCAGGTCCTACAATGAGCAGTTCTTC.

The chain joins TRBV6-5 to TRBJ2-7; possible D gene TRBD2, 6 bases. The germline V and J ends were trimmed by 0 bases and 9 bases, with 15 bases remaining between them. The CDR3 is 14 residues long. Germline CDR1 is MNHEY and CDR2 is SVGAGI. The CDR3 spells CASSYSRSDGGQYF. CDR3 DNA: TGTGCCAGCAGTTACTCGCGCTCGGACGGGGGGCAGTACTTC.

The chain employs TRBV4-1 and TRBJ2-3; no clear D gene. There are 12 residues in the CDR3. The ends were cut back, 4 bases at V and 2 bases at J, with 4 bases in the middle. The germline gives CDR1 MGHRA, CDR2 YSYEKL. The CDR3 here is CASSPNTDTQYF. The CDR3 coding sequence is TGCGCCAGCAGCCCCAACACAGATACGCAGTATTTT.

The rearrangement links TRBV7-2 to TRBJ2-7; TRBD2 matches 7 bases. Germline-derived CDR1 and CDR2 are SGHTA and FQGNSA. The CDR3 sequence is 16 residues long. V shed 10 bases and J 6 bases; nucleotides not matched to a gene: 21. CDR3 DNA: TGTGCCACCAGACGTTTAGGCGGGAGCTTGGTGGGCGAGCAGTACTTC. Protein: CATRRLGGSLVGEQYF.

Concerning this clone itself: Other nucleotide sequences from this sample produce the same CDR3. CDR3 in DNA: TGTGCCAGCAGCTTACTAGCGGGAGGTACAGATACGCAGTATTTT. Amino acid sequence: CASSLLAGGTDTQYF. The V call is TRBV7-2, the J call TRBJ2-3; 11 bases fit TRBD2. Germline assignment: CDR1 SGHTA and CDR2 FQGNSA. With 2 bases clipped from V and 3 bases from J, the junction kept 1 base outside the gene matches. This CDR3 has 15 amino acids.

This clone was detected once. The chain carries TRBV10-1 and TRBJ2-2; no firm D call. The germline CDR1 and CDR2 sequences are WNHNN and SYGVQD (reference sequence). Trimming stripped 2 bases from V and 6 bases from J, with 4 bases between. The CDR3 has 12 amino acids. The CDR3: CASSEGPGELFF. The DNA for the CDR3 is TGCGCCAGCAGTGAGGGTCCCGGGGAGCTGTTTTTT.